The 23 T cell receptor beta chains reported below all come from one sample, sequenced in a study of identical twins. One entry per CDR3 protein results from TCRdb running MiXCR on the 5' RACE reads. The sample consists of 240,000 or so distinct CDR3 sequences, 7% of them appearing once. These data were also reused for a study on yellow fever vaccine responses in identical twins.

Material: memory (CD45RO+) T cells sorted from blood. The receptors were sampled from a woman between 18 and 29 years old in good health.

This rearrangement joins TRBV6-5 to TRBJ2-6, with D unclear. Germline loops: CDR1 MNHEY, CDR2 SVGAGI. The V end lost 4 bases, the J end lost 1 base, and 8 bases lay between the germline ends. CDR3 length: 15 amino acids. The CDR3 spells CASSSPASGANVLTF. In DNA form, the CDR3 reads TGTGCCAGCAGTTCACCAGCGTCTGGGGCCAACGTCCTGACTTTC.

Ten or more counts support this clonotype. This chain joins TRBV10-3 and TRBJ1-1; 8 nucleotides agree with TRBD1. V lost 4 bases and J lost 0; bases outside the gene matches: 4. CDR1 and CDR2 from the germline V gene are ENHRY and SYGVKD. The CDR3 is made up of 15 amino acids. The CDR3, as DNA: TGTGCCATCAGTGGACGGGGACAGGTGAACACTGAAGCTTTCTTT. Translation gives CAISGRGQVNTEAFF.

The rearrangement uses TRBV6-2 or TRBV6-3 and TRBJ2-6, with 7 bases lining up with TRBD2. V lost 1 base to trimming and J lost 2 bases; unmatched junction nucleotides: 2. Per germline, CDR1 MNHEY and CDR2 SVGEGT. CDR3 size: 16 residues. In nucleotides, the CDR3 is TGTGCCAGCAGTTACTGGGAGGGAACTGGGGCCAACGTCCTGACTTTC. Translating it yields CASSYWEGTGANVLTF.

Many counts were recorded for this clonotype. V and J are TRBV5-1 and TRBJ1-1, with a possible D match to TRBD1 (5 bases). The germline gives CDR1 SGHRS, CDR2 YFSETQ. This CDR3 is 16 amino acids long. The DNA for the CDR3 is TGCGCGAGCTGGGGGAGGAGTGGCGATTTGAACACTGAAGCTTTCTTT. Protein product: CASWGRSGDLNTEAFF.

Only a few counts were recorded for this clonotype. CDR3 bases: TGTGCCAGCAGCCAAGCGGGAGGGACCTTGGAGCAGTACTTC. It is translated as CASSQAGGTLEQYF. The J gene is TRBJ2-7, the V gene TRBV3-1; 8 nucleotides agree with TRBD2. The V gene end was trimmed by 1 base and the J gene end by 7 bases; junction bases not matched to a gene: 6. Germline V gene data show CDR1 as LGHDT and CDR2 as YNNKEL (reference sequence). The CDR3 runs to 14 residues.

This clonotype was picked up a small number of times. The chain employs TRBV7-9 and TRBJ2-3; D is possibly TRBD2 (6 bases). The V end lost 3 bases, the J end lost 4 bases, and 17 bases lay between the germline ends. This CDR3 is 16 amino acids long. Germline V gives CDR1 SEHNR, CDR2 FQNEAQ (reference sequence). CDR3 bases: TGTGCCAGCAGCTTGGGGGGACCCAGGGTGGCAGATACGCAGTATTTT. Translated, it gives CASSLGGPRVADTQYF.

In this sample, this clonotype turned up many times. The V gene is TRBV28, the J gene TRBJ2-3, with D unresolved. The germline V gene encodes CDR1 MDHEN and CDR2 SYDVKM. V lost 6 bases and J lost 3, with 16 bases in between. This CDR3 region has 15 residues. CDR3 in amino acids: CASSPPLGLTDTQYF. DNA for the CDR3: TGTGCCAGCAGCCCCCCCCTGGGGTTAACAGATACGCAGTATTTT.

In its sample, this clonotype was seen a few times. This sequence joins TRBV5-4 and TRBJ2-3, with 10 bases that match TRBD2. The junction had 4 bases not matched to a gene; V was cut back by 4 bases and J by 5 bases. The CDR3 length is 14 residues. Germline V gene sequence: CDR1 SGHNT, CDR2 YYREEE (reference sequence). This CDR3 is CASSKREGGDTQYF. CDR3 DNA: TGTGCCAGCAGCAAGCGGGAGGGGGGAGATACGCAGTATTTT.

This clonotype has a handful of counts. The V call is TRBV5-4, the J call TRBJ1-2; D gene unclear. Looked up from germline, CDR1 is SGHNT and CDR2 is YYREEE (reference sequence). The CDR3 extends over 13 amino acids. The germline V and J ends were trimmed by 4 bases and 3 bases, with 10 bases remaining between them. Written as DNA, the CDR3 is TGTGCCAGCAGCCTACCAGCTTACTATGGCTACACCTTC. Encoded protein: CASSLPAYYGYTF.

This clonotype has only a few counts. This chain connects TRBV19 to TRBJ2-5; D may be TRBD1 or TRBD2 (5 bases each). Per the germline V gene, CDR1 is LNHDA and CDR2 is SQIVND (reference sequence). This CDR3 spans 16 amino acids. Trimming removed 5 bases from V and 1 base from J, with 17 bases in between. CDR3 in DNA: TGTGCCAGTAGTGCTGGGACGCTTTCATCCCAAGAGACCCAGTACTTC. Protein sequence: CASSAGTLSSQETQYF.

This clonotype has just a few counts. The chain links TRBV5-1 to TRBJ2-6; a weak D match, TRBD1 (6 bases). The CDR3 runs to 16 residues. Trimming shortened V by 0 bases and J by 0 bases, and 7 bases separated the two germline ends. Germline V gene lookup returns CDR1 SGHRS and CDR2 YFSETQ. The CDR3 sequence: CASSLEGGSGANVLTF. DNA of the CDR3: TGCGCCAGCAGCTTGGAAGGGGGCTCTGGGGCCAACGTCCTGACTTTC.

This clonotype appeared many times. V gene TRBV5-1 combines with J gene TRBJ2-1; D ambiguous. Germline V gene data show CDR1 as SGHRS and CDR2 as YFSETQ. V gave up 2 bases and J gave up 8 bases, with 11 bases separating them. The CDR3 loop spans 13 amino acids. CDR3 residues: CASSFRPKDEQFF. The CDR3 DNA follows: TGCGCCAGCAGCTTTAGACCAAAGGATGAGCAGTTCTTC.

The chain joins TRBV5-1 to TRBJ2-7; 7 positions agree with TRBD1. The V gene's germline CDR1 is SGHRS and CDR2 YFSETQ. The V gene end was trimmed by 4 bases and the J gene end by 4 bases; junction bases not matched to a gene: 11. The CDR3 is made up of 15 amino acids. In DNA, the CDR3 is TGCGCCAGCAGCAGACTCCCCGACAGGGCTTACGAGCAGTACTTC. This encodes CASSRLPDRAYEQYF. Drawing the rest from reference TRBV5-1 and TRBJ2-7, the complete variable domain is KAGVTQTPRYLIKTRGQQVTLSCSPISGHRSVSWYQQTPGQGLQFLFEYFSETQRNKGNFPGRFSGRQFSNSRSEMNVSTLELGDSALYLCASSRLPDRAYEQYFGPGTRLTVT.

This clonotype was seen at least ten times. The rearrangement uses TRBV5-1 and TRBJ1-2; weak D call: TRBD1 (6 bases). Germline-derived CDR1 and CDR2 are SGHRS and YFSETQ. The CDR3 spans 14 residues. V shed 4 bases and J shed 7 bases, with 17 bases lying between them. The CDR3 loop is CASSNSGQYGGYTF. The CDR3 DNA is TGCGCCAGCAGCAACTCGGGACAATATGGTGGCTACACCTTC. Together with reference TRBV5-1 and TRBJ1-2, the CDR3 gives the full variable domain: KAGVTQTPRYLIKTRGQQVTLSCSPISGHRSVSWYQQTPGQGLQFLFEYFSETQRNKGNFPGRFSGRQFSNSRSEMNVSTLELGDSALYLCASSNSGQYGGYTFGSGTRLTVV.

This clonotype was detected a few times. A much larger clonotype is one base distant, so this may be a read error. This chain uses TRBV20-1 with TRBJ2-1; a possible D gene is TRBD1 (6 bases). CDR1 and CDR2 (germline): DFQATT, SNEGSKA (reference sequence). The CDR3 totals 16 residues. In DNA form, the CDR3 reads TGCTGTGCTAGAGATGTGGGGGCGGAATATTACAATGAGCAGTTCTTC. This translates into CCARDVGAEYYNEQFF.

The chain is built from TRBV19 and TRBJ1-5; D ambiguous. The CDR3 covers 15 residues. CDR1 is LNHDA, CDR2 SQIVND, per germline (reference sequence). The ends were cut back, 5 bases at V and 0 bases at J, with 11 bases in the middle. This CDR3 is CASSHPRHSNQPQHF. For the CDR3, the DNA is TGTGCCAGTAGTCATCCTAGGCATAGCAATCAGCCCCAGCATTTT.

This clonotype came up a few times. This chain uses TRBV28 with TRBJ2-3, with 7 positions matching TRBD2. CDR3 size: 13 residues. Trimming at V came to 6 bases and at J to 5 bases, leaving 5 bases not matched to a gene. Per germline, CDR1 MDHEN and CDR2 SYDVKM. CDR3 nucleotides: TGTGCCAGCAGGGTAGCGGGTAGAGATACGCAGTATTTT. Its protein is CASRVAGRDTQYF.

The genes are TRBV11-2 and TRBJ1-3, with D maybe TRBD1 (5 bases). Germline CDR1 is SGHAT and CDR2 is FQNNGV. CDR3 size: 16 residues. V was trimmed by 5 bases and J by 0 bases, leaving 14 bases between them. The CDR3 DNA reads TGTGCCAGCAGCCTATCCATTGGGGGCTCTGGAAACACCATATATTTT. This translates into CASSLSIGGSGNTIYF.

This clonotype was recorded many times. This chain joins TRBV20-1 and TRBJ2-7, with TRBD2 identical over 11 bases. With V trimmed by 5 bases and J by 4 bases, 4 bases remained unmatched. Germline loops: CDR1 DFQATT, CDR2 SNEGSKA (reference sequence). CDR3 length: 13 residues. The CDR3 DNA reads TGCAGTGCTTTTAGCGGGAGGGCGTACGAGCAGTACTTC. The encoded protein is CSAFSGRAYEQYF.

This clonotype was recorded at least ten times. CDR3 sequence: CASSLHALAGRTGELFF. In nucleotides, the CDR3 is TGTGCCAGCAGCTTACACGCTCTAGCGGGTCGGACCGGGGAGCTGTTTTTT. The chain is built from TRBV7-3 and TRBJ2-2, with TRBD2 matching over 8 bases. CDR3 length: 17 amino acids. Trimming cost V 2 bases and J 5 bases; bases outside gene matches: 10. CDR1 is SGHTA, CDR2 FQGTGA, per germline.

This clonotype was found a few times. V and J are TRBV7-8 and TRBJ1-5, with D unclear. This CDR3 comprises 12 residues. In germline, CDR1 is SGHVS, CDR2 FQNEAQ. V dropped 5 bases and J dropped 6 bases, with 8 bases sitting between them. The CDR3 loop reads CASSLPPQPQHF. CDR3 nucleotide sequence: TGTGCCAGCAGCCTGCCCCCTCAGCCCCAGCATTTT.

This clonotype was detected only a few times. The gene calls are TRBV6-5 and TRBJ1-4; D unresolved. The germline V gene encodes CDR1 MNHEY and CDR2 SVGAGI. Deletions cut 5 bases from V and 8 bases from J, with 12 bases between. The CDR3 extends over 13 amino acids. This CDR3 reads CASSPRVREKLFF. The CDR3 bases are TGTGCCAGCAGTCCCCGGGTGCGGGAAAAACTGTTTTTT.

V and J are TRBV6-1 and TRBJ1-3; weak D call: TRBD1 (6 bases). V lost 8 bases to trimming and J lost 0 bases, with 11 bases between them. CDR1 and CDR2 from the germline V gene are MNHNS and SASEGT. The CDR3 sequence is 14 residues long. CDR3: CASRGQSSGNTIYF. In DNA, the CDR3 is TGTGCCAGCCGGGGACAAAGCTCTGGAAACACCATATATTTT.